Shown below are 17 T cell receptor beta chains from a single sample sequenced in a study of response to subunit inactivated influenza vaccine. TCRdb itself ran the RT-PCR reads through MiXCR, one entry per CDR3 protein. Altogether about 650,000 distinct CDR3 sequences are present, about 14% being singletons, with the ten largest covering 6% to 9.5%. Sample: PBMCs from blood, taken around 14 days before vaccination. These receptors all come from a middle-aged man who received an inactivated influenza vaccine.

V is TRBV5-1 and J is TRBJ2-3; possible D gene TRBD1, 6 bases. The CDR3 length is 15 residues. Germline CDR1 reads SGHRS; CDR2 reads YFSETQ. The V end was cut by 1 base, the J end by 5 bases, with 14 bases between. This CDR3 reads CASSLFLGAIDTQYF. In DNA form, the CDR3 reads TGCGCCAGCAGCTTGTTTTTGGGGGCCATAGATACGCAGTATTTT. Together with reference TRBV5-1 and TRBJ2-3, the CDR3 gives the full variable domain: KAGVTQTPRYLIKTRGQQVTLSCSPISGHRSVSWYQQTPGQGLQFLFEYFSETQRNKGNFPGRFSGRQFSNSRSEMNVSTLELGDSALYLCASSLFLGAIDTQYFGPGTRLTVL.

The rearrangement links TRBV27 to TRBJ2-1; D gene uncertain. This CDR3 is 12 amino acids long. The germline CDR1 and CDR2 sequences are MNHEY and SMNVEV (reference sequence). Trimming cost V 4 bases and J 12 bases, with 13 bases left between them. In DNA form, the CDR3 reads TGTGCCAGCAGTTCCCCAAGGGTGGGGCAGTTCTTC. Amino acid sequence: CASSSPRVGQFF.

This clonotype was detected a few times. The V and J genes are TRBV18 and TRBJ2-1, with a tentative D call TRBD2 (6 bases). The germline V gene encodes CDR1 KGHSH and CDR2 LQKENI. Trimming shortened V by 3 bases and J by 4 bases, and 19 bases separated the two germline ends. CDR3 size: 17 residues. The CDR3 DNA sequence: TGTGCCAGCTCACCCCCGGAAGGCGGGGCCCGGTACAATGAGCAGTTCTTC. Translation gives CASSPPEGGARYNEQFF. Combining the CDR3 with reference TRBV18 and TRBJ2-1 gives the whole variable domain NAGVMQNPRHLVRRRGQEARLRCSPMKGHSHVYWYRQLPEEGLKFMVYLQKENIIDESGMPKERFSAEFPKEGPSILRIQQVVRGDSAAYFCASSPPEGGARYNEQFFGPGTRLTVL.

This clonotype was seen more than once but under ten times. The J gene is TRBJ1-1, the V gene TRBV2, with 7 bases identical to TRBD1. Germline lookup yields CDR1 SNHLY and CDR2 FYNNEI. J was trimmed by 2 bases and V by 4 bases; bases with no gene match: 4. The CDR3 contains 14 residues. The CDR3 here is CASSAGTDNTEAFF. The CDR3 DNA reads TGTGCCAGCAGTGCCGGGACAGACAACACTGAAGCTTTCTTT.

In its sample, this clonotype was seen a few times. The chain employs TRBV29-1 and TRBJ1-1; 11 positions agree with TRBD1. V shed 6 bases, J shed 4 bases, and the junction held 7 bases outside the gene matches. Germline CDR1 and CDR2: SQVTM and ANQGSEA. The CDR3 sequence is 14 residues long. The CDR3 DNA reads TGCAGCGTCCGGACAGGGGGCGTTGGCACTGAAGCTTTCTTT. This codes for CSVRTGGVGTEAFF.

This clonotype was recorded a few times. CDR3 nucleotides: TGTGCCGCCAGCAAGGGACAGAAGATGGGGGAGACCCAGTACTTC. Protein: CAASKGQKMGETQYF. The J gene is TRBJ2-5, the V gene TRBV6-2 or TRBV6-3, with 7 bases aligning to TRBD1. Germline V lookup: CDR1 MNHEY, CDR2 SVGEGT. The junction had 17 bases not matched to a gene; V was cut back by 11 bases and J by 5 bases. This CDR3 is built from 15 residues.

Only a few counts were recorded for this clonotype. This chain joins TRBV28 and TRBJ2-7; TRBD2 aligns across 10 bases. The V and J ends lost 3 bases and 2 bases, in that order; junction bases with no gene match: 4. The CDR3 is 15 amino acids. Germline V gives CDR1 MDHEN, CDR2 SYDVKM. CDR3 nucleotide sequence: TGTGCCAGCAGTTTTGCAACTAGCGGGGCCTACGAGCAGTACTTC. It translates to CASSFATSGAYEQYF.

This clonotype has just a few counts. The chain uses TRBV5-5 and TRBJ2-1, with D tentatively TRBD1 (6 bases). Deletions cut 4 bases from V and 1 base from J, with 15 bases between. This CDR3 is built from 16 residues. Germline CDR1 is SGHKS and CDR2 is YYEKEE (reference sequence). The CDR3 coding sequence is TGTGCCAGCAGCACCGGACAGCTTATATCCTACAATGAGCAGTTCTTC. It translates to CASSTGQLISYNEQFF.

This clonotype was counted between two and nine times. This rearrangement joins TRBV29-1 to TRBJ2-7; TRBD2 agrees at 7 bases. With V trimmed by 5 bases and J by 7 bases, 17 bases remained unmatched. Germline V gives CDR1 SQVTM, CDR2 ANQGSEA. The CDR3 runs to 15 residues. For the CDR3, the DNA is TGCAGCGTTACCGGGGCTAGCGGATTCGGGTGGGAGCAGTACTTC. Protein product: CSVTGASGFGWEQYF.

The CDR3 DNA is TGTGCCAGCAGCTTAGTTGCATCTAACTCTGGAAACACCATATATTTT. This translates into CASSLVASNSGNTIYF. This chain joins TRBV7-8 and TRBJ1-3; D not resolved. Germline CDR1 reads SGHVS; CDR2 reads FQNEAQ. The CDR3 is 16 residues long. With 1 base removed from V and 0 bases from J, the gap between germline ends came to 10 bases. The entire variable domain, with the rest obtained from reference TRBV7-8 and TRBJ1-3, is as follows: GAGVSQSPRYKVAKRGQDVALRCDPISGHVSLFWYQQALGQGPEFLTYFQNEAQLDKSGLPSDRFFAERPEGSVSTLKIQRTQQEDSAVYLCASSLVASNSGNTIYFGEGSWLTVV.

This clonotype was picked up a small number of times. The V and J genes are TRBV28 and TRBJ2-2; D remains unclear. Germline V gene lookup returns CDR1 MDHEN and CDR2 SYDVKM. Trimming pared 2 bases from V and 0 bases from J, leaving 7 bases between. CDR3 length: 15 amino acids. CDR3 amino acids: CASSLPAANTGELFF. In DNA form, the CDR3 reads TGTGCCAGCAGTTTACCTGCGGCGAACACCGGGGAGCTGTTTTTT. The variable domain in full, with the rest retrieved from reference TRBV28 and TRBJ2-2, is DVKVTQSSRYLVKRTGEKVFLECVQDMDHENMFWYRQDPGLGLRLIYFSYDVKMKEKGDIPEGYSVSREKKERFSLILESASTNQTSMYLCASSLPAANTGELFFGEGSRLTVL.

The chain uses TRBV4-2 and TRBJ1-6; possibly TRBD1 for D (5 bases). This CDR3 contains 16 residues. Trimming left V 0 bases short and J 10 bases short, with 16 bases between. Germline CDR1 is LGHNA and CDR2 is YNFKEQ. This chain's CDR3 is CASSQEHGAGRSPLHF. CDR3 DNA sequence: TGTGCCAGCAGCCAAGAGCACGGGGCCGGGAGGTCACCCCTCCACTTT.

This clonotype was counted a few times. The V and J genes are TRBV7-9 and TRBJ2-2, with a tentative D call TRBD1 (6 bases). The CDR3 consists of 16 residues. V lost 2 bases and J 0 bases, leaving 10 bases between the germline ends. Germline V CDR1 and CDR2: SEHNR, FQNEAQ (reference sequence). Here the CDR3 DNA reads TGTGCCAGCAGCTTACAGGGGACGCCGAACACCGGGGAGCTGTTTTTT. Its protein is CASSLQGTPNTGELFF.

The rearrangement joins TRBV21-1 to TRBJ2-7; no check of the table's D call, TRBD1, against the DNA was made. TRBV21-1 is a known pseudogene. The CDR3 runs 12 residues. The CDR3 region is CATAAQPHEQYF. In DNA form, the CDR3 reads TGTGCCACCGCGGCGCAACCACACGAGCAGTACTTC.

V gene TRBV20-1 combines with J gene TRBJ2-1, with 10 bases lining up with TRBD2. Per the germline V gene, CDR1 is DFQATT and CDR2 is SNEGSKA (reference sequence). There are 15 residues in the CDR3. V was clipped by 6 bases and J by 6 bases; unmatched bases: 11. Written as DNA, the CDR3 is TGCAGTGCCCACCCGGGGAGACTAGCGGGCAATGAGCAGTTCTTC. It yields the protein CSAHPGRLAGNEQFF.

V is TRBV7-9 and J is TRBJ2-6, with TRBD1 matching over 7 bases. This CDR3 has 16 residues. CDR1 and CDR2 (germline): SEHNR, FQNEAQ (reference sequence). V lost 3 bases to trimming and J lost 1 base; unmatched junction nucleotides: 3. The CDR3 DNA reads TGTGCCAGCAGCTTCCACAGGGGTTCTGGGGCCAACGTCCTGACTTTC. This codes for CASSFHRGSGANVLTF.

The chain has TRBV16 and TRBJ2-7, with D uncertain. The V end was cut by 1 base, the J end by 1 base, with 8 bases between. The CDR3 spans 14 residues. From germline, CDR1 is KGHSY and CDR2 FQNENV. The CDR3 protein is CASSQFVNSYEQYF. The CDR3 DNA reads TGTGCCAGCAGCCAATTTGTCAATTCCTACGAGCAGTACTTC.